The 18 T cell receptor beta chains below come from one sample, sequenced in a study of shared clonotypes between healthy human individuals. The protocol was immunoSEQ multiplex PCR, while the TCRdb copy is restricted to in-frame clones and leaves out a portion. The sample holds 740,000 or so clones; around four fifths are singletons and the top ten take around 1.8%. Sequencing was performed on memory CD4+ T cells sorted from blood. Subset in this sample: CD45RA-negative fraction. Source of these receptors: a woman aged 30 to 39 in good health.

Of note for this clone: The same CDR3 arises from other DNA sequences in this sample as well. The chain uses TRBV7-2 and TRBJ2-2; D is uncertain. From germline, CDR1 is SGHTA and CDR2 FQGNSA. V shed 3 bases and J shed 5 bases, with 7 bases lying between them. This CDR3 has 13 residues. CDR3 sequence: CASSLDGTGELFF. CDR3 in DNA: TGTGCCAGCAGCTTGGATGGGACCGGGGAGCTGTTTTTT.

The J gene is TRBJ2-7, the V gene TRBV28; D possibly corresponds to TRBD1 (5 bases). Germline loops: CDR1 MDHEN, CDR2 SYDVKM. V lost 2 bases and J 3 bases, leaving 11 bases between the germline ends. This CDR3 is built from 14 residues. In DNA form, the CDR3 reads TGTGCCAGCAGTTTAAGGGGCGAGAGCTACGAGCAGTACTTC. Protein sequence: CASSLRGESYEQYF.

The sample holds a few counts of this clone. The chain is built from TRBV25-1 and TRBJ2-3; the D gene is possibly TRBD1 (5 bases). V was pared by 9 bases and J by 6 bases, with 16 bases between. Per germline, CDR1 MGHDK and CDR2 SYGVNS. The CDR3 contains 13 residues. CDR3 nucleotides: TGTGCCAGTAAGCCAGGGCCCTCGGATACGCAGTATTTT. It translates to CASKPGPSDTQYF.

The rearrangement uses TRBV5-1 and TRBJ1-1; D unclear. Germline V gene lookup returns CDR1 SGHRS and CDR2 YFSETQ. The CDR3 is made up of 14 amino acids. Trimming left V 1 base short and J 2 bases short, with 9 bases between. CDR3 protein: CASSLQQYNTEAFF. DNA for the CDR3: TGCGCCAGCAGCTTGCAACAGTACAACACTGAAGCTTTCTTT.

The rearrangement links TRBV4-2 to TRBJ1-1; D is possibly TRBD1 (5 bases). The germline V gene encodes CDR1 LGHNA and CDR2 YNFKEQ. V lost 4 bases and J lost 2, with 14 bases in between. The CDR3 extends over 15 amino acids. CDR3 residues: CASSPGRGTNTEAFF. The CDR3 DNA follows: TGTGCCAGCAGCCCGGGGAGGGGCACCAACACTGAAGCTTTCTTT.

The chain uses TRBV10-3 and TRBJ2-3; perhaps D is TRBD1 or TRBD2 (6 bases each). Trimming took off 0 bases at V and 0 bases at J, with 13 bases between the two ends. Looked up from germline, CDR1 is ENHRY and CDR2 is SYGVKD. This CDR3 contains 17 residues. The CDR3 is CAISESAGGQSTDTQYF. In DNA, the CDR3 is TGTGCCATCAGTGAGTCGGCTGGGGGGCAGAGCACAGATACGCAGTATTTT.

CDR3 sequence reads: CAISEPGVNEQFF. CDR3 nucleotide sequence: TGTGCCATCAGTGAGCCCGGAGTAAATGAGCAGTTCTTC. The V gene is TRBV10-3, the J gene TRBJ2-1; D is uncertain. The CDR3 has 13 amino acids. Germline loops: CDR1 ENHRY, CDR2 SYGVKD. The V end lost 2 bases, the J end lost 7 bases, and 9 bases lay between the germline ends.

A remark on this clone: A much larger clone lies a single base off, so this may be a read error. The chain couples TRBV7-9 to TRBJ2-2; tentatively, D is TRBD2 (6 bases). This CDR3 contains 15 residues. The V gene's germline CDR1 is SEHNR and CDR2 FQNEAQ (reference sequence). The CDR3 bases are TGTGTCAGCAGACCCGGGAGTGGTAGCACCGGGGAGCTGTTTTTT. This gives the protein CVSRPGSGSTGELFF.

The V gene is TRBV10-1, the J gene TRBJ2-1; possible D gene TRBD2, 5 bases. Germline CDR1 and CDR2: WNHNN and SYGVQD (reference sequence). The CDR3 consists of 17 residues. V was cut by 0 bases and J by 8 bases, with 20 bases left in between. CDR3 coding DNA: TGCGCCAGCAGTGAGTCGAAAATAGCGATCCTTGGGGATGAGCAGTTCTTC. It is translated as CASSESKIAILGDEQFF.

Concerning this clone itself: A much more abundant neighbour one base away suggests this may be a read error. The V and J genes are TRBV5-4 and TRBJ1-3; D is ambiguous. The CDR3 has 14 residues. Germline V lookup: CDR1 SGHNT, CDR2 YYREEE (reference sequence). The V and J ends lost 1 base and 2 bases respectively, with 7 bases between them. The CDR3 protein is CASSLPGTGNTIYF. The DNA of the CDR3 is TGTGCCAGCAGCTTGCCCGGGACTGGAAACACCATATATTTT.

This clone has more than one count but fewer than ten. The chain joins TRBV28 to TRBJ2-7; 7 positions match TRBD1. Per the germline V gene, CDR1 is MDHEN and CDR2 is SYDVKM. The CDR3 consists of 15 residues. The V gene end was trimmed by 6 bases and the J gene end by 2 bases; junction bases not matched to a gene: 10. CDR3 coding DNA: TGTGCCAGCAGATCTCTGGGACAGCGTACCTACGAGCAGTACTTC. Its translation is CASRSLGQRTYEQYF.

J is TRBJ2-1 and V is TRBV23-1; D is perhaps TRBD1 (5 bases). TRBV23-1 is treated as an ORF (open reading frame) with a function not yet certain. Trimming removed 0 bases at V and 4 bases at J, with 10 bases between. The CDR3 spans 15 residues. The CDR3 reads CASSQSGPKYNEQFF. DNA of the CDR3: TGCGCCAGCAGTCAATCGGGGCCAAAATACAATGAGCAGTTCTTC.

The CDR3 reads CASRLAGGTYEQYF. The CDR3, as DNA: TGCGCCAGCCGACTAGCGGGAGGAACGTACGAGCAGTACTTC. This chain connects TRBV5-1 to TRBJ2-7, with TRBD2 matching 13 bases. The ends lost 7 bases at V and 4 bases at J; junction bases unmatched: 5. CDR1 is SGHRS and CDR2 is YFSETQ in the germline V gene. This CDR3 is built from 14 residues.

This clone appeared a few times. The chain uses TRBV28 and TRBJ2-7, with a tentative D call TRBD2 (6 bases). V was cut by 5 bases and J by 0 bases, with 17 bases left in between. This CDR3 spans 16 amino acids. Germline-derived CDR1 and CDR2 are MDHEN and SYDVKM. CDR3 region: CASSRIVGRSSYEQYF. As DNA, the CDR3 is TGTGCCAGCAGTCGCATAGTAGGGAGGAGCTCCTACGAGCAGTACTTC.

The chain couples TRBV18 to TRBJ1-1, with a tentative D call TRBD1 (5 bases). The CDR3 has 14 residues. The germline gives CDR1 KGHSH, CDR2 LQKENI. V lost 3 bases, J lost 0 bases, and 8 bases lay in between. Written as DNA, the CDR3 is TGTGCCAGCTCACCGGCACAGGTGAACACTGAAGCTTTCTTT. Protein: CASSPAQVNTEAFF.

The chain combines TRBV6-5 with TRBJ2-5; TRBD2 aligns across 8 bases. The CDR3 consists of 15 residues. V shed 6 bases, J shed 7 bases, and the junction held 13 bases outside the gene matches. Germline lookup yields CDR1 MNHEY and CDR2 SVGAGI. Here the CDR3 reads CASSARTGGPGTQYF. In DNA, the CDR3 is TGTGCCAGCAGCGCCCGAACGGGAGGGCCAGGGACCCAGTACTTC.

The genes are TRBV28 and TRBJ2-1; 8 bases align to TRBD2. CDR1 and CDR2 (germline): MDHEN, SYDVKM. This CDR3 is built from 17 residues. V shed 0 bases, J shed 4 bases, and the junction held 8 bases outside the gene matches. CDR3 coding DNA: TGTGCCAGCAGTTTATGGGGGTTTGCGGGAGGATACAATGAGCAGTTCTTC. This sequence encodes CASSLWGFAGGYNEQFF.

The rearrangement links TRBV29-1 to TRBJ1-1; 11 bases line up with TRBD1. Per the germline V gene, CDR1 is SQVTM and CDR2 is ANQGSEA. After removal of 6 bases from V and 4 bases from J, the junction contained 7 bases not matched to a gene. The CDR3 length is 14 residues. The CDR3 region has the DNA TGCAGCGTCCAACGGGGGACAGGGGGCACTGAAGCTTTCTTT. Amino acid sequence: CSVQRGTGGTEAFF.